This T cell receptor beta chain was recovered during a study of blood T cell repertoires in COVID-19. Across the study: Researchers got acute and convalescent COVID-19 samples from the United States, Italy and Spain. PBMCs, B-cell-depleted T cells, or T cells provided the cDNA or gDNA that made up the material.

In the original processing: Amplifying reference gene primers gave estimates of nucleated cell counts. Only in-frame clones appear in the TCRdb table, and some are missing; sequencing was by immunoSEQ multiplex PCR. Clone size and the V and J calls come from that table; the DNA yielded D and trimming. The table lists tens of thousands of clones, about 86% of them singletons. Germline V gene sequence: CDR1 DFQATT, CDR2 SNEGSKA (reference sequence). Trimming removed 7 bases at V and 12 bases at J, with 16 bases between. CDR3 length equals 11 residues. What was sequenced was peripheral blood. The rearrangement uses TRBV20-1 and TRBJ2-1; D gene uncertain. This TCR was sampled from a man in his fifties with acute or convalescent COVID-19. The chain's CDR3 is CSVPVSRRQFF. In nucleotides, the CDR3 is TGCAGTGTCCCGGTGAGTCGAAGGCAGTTCTTC.